A selection of T cell receptor beta chains follows, all from one sample in a study of T cells after yellow fever vaccination. MiXCR, run by TCRdb on the 5' RACE reads, gives a single entry per CDR3 protein. This table holds hundreds of thousands of distinct CDR3 sequences, around an eighth found once. The sample was PBMCs, taken on the day of the yellow fever booster vaccination. The receptors here all came from a man under 40 who received the YFV17D yellow fever vaccine. The CDR3 runs from the conserved cysteine through the conserved F or W.

>TRBJ1-2|TRBV28
CASSPTPRGGYTF
>TRBJ2-3|TRBV20-1
CSARDPSLEAQSTDTQYF
>TRBJ2-7|TRBV7-9
CASSPRDPGAGYEQYF
>TRBJ2-3|TRBV4-3
CASSLDLVGDTQYF
>TRBJ2-2|TRBV6-1
CASSEQGLGTGELFF
>TRBJ2-3|TRBV20-1
CSARDQQDTQYF
>TRBJ1-1|TRBV30
CAWSIPIAGAFF
>TRBJ1-6|TRBV27
CASSTTIIHSPLHF
>TRBJ2-7|TRBV7-6
CASSREAGGPYEQYF
>TRBJ2-7|TRBV12-3/TRBV12-4
CASSLGAGGLYEQYF
>TRBJ2-2|TRBV14
CASSQVGTGELFF
>TRBJ2-3|TRBV4-3
CASSQDRSSGFNPDTQYF
>TRBJ1-2|TRBV13
CASSLGQGASGYGYTF
>TRBJ2-3|TRBV6-2/TRBV6-3
CASSWTSGADTQYF
>TRBJ1-1|TRBV30
CAWTVGTEAFF
>TRBJ2-1|TRBV7-2
CASSSPGLAVYNEQFF
>TRBJ2-3|TRBV14
CASSLRSKDTQYF
>TRBJ2-2|TRBV5-1
CASSSPINTGELFF
>TRBJ2-5|TRBV5-1
CASSSSRHAYQETQYF
>TRBJ2-7|TRBV27
CASSLRGEGSYEQYF
>TRBJ2-1|TRBV7-7
CASSPGLAGGLLFF
>TRBJ2-7|TRBV5-4
CASSSASGSYEQYF
>TRBJ2-7|TRBV10-3
CAISVSDAGSYEQYF
>TRBJ2-7|TRBV5-1
CASSEGTDEQYF
>TRBJ2-5|TRBV14
CASSQAGAQYF
>TRBJ1-1|TRBV9
CASSPRTFQQAFF
>TRBJ2-7|TRBV6-2/TRBV6-3
CASSYVASNEQYF
>TRBJ2-2|TRBV27
CASSFNVPGELFF
>TRBJ2-5|TRBV20-1
CSAQPASETQYF
>TRBJ2-1|TRBV7-2
CASSFDRYSYNEQFF
>TRBJ2-5|TRBV7-9
CASSPIWAGAGETQYF
>TRBJ2-3|TRBV7-9
CASSLSTAVADTQYF
>TRBJ1-6|TRBV5-5
CASSFPGPESPLHF
>TRBJ2-1|TRBV4-3
CASSQGHGASGSSPYNEQFF
>TRBJ2-7|TRBV2
CASSWGSPYEQYF
>TRBJ2-7|TRBV5-1
CASSLVYGSYEQYF
>TRBJ1-1|TRBV7-9
CASSPVTGGTEAFF
>TRBJ1-2|TRBV6-2/TRBV6-3
CASSYMKGNGYTF
>TRBJ2-3|TRBV18
CASSPGTATRASTDTQYF
>TRBJ2-2|TRBV20-1
CSAGGQNTGELFF
>TRBJ2-5|TRBV12-3/TRBV12-4
CASSLGWRAETQYF
>TRBJ2-1|TRBV15
CATSRDEGSEQIF
>TRBJ2-7|TRBV18
CASSPSVSGGEQYF
>TRBJ1-3|TRBV20-1
CSARFRQGGNTIYF
>TRBJ2-1|TRBV6-2/TRBV6-3
CASRPSGSSGNEQFF
>TRBJ1-1|TRBV7-8
CASSVGQLSRMNTEAFF
>TRBJ2-1|TRBV5-1
CASSLDGTRYNEQFF
>TRBJ2-1|TRBV29-1
CSVRTSGIHEQFF
>TRBJ2-7|TRBV7-8
CASSRTPGTDPEYF
>TRBJ1-4|TRBV10-3
CAISGQNEKLFF
>TRBJ1-1|TRBV5-5
CASSQVGTLNTEAFF
>TRBJ2-7|TRBV6-5
CASSYMGRSYEQYF
>TRBJ2-3|TRBV29-1
CSVGGLAGGPDTQYF
>TRBJ2-7|TRBV20-1
CSAKDWQGRGEQYF
>TRBJ2-5|TRBV6-1
CASTQVETQYF
>TRBJ2-2|TRBV5-1
CASSPGTQANTGELFF
>TRBJ2-2|TRBV27
CASSLTTGAGELFF
>TRBJ2-4|TRBV21-1
CASSPQGGWNIQYF